This T cell receptor (beta chain) was captured in a study of cytomegalovirus exposure and HLA in healthy donors. Study observations and caveats: Later analysis placed DRB1 highest and HLA-C lowest in TCR association rates, which differed by HLA locus.

A few counts support this clone. Its antigen remains unidentified. CDR1 is SGHVS, CDR2 FNYEAQ, per germline. The CDR3 totals 13 residues. V dropped 5 bases and J dropped 9; count of bases not matched to a gene: 6. Vbeta (60) and Jbeta (13) primers were used in the PCR. Libraries were prepared by immunoSEQ multiplex PCR; TCRdb keeps only in-frame clonotypes and omits some of them. This sample yields 99,000 or so clones, of which over 12% are seen a single time; over 0.65% belongs to the top ten. The sample comprised PBMCs. This receptor was identified in a female donor in good health and CMV-seronegative. This sequence joins TRBV7-6 and TRBJ2-3; 9 nucleotides align to TRBD2. The CDR3 DNA reads as TGTGCCAGCAGCGCTAGCGGGGCGGGGACGCAGTATTTT. Its translation is CASSASGAGTQYF. Based on the CDR3 plus reference TRBV7-6 and TRBJ2-3, the full variable domain is GAGVSQSPRYKVTKRGQDVALRCDPISGHVSLYWYRQALGQGPEFLTYFNYEAQQDKSGLPNDRFSAERPEGSISTLTIQRTEQRDSAMYRCASSASGAGTQYFGPGTRLTVL.